Below, 28 T cell receptor beta chains from the same sample are listed, as sequenced in a study of neoadjuvant nivolumab and ipilimumab in lung cancer. Profiled with immunoSEQ multiplex PCR; TCRdb holds only in-frame clones, not every one. Among about 18,000 clones listed, around 87% were seen once. Sequenced material: peripheral blood, taken before neoadjuvant nivolumab, alone or with ipilimumab. The origin of the receptors is an adult with non-small cell lung cancer.

This chain uses TRBV30 with TRBJ2-3, with D unresolved. Germline V gene lookup returns CDR1 GTSNPN and CDR2 SVGIG (reference sequence). Trimming took 0 bases from V and 0 from J, leaving 10 bases between them. This CDR3 has 15 amino acids. CDR3 residues: CAWSVRGRSTDTQYF. CDR3 DNA sequence: TGTGCCTGGAGTGTACGTGGCAGGAGCACAGATACGCAGTATTTT.

This clone was detected once. The CDR3 is CASSSWGSGSADTQYF. The CDR3 coding sequence is TGTGCCAGCAGTTCCTGGGGTAGCGGGAGCGCAGATACGCAGTATTTT. This chain connects TRBV27 to TRBJ2-3, with 9 positions matching TRBD2. Looked up from germline, CDR1 is MNHEY and CDR2 is SMNVEV (reference sequence). The CDR3 loop spans 16 amino acids. Trimming cost V 4 bases and J 4 bases; bases outside gene matches: 9.

J is TRBJ1-4 and V is TRBV30; 9 bases map to TRBD1. After removal of 3 bases from V and 4 bases from J, the junction contained 6 bases not matched to a gene. This CDR3 has 15 amino acids. Germline CDR1 GTSNPN, CDR2 SVGIG (reference sequence). Here the CDR3 DNA reads TGTGCCTGGAGGAGATGGGACAGGGATAATGAAAAACTGTTTTTT. This sequence encodes CAWRRWDRDNEKLFF.

This chain joins TRBV19 and TRBJ2-3; no clear D gene. Per germline, CDR1 LNHDA and CDR2 SQIVND (reference sequence). The CDR3 spans 13 residues. With 5 bases removed from V and 7 bases from J, the gap between germline ends came to 13 bases. Written as DNA, the CDR3 is TGTGCCAGTAGTCCGGGCGACGGACATACGCAGTATTTT. This translates into CASSPGDGHTQYF.

The CDR3 sequence is CASSLGSSYNEQFF. In DNA, the CDR3 is TGTGCCAGCAGCTTGGGGTCCTCCTACAATGAGCAGTTCTTC. J is TRBJ2-1 and V is TRBV5-4; D is unclear. The V and J ends lost 0 bases and 0 bases respectively, with 4 bases between them. CDR1 and CDR2 from the germline V gene are SGHNT and YYREEE (reference sequence). The length of the CDR3 is 14 residues.

The chain is built from TRBV7-9 and TRBJ2-1, with D perhaps matching TRBD1 or TRBD2 (6 bases each). Trimming stripped 5 bases from V and 6 bases from J, with 26 bases between. CDR3 length: 18 residues. Germline CDR1 reads SEHNR; CDR2 reads FQNEAQ (reference sequence). CDR3 loop: CASSTSAYGGATFNEQFF. In DNA, the CDR3 is TGTGCCAGCAGCACATCGGCCTACGGGGGCGCGACGTTCAATGAGCAGTTCTTC.

The chain combines TRBV29-1 with TRBJ2-2, with 7 bases aligning to TRBD1. Unmatched junction bases numbered 7, after V lost 5 bases and J lost 4 bases. The length of the CDR3 is 14 residues. CDR1 and CDR2 from the germline V gene are SQVTM and ANQGSEA. CDR3 loop: CSVSGTVLTGELFF. DNA for the CDR3: TGCAGCGTTTCCGGGACAGTTCTCACCGGGGAGCTGTTTTTT.

The J gene is TRBJ1-5, the V gene TRBV18; D gene unclear. CDR1 and CDR2 (germline): KGHSH, LQKENI. The CDR3 contains 13 residues. The ends were cut back, 3 bases at V and 4 bases at J, with 7 bases in the middle. The CDR3 loop is CASSPAGNQPQHF. The CDR3 DNA sequence: TGTGCCAGCTCACCGGCGGGAAATCAGCCCCAGCATTTT.

V is TRBV2 and J is TRBJ2-1, with 10 positions matching TRBD2. Unmatched junction bases numbered 7, after V lost 7 bases and J lost 7 bases. CDR1 is SNHLY, CDR2 FYNNEI, per germline. There are 14 residues in the CDR3. The CDR3 spells CASTLAGVRNEQFF. CDR3 nucleotides: TGTGCCAGCACCCTAGCGGGAGTTAGGAATGAGCAGTTCTTC.

This clone was found once. The chain is built from TRBV7-2 and TRBJ2-1; D unclear. Trimming shortened V by 5 bases and J by 5 bases, and 7 bases separated the two germline ends. Germline CDR1 is SGHTA and CDR2 is FQGNSA. This CDR3 has 12 amino acids. The CDR3 DNA follows: TGTGCCAGCAGCCACCCTCACAATGAGCAGTTCTTC. Its translation is CASSHPHNEQFF.

This clone came up once. The chain links TRBV7-2 to TRBJ2-3; D might be TRBD2 (6 bases). This CDR3 region has 16 residues. Germline loops: CDR1 SGHTA, CDR2 FQGNSA. V lost 4 bases, J lost 2 bases, and 16 bases lay in between. CDR3 protein: CASSSWGVGITDTQYF. CDR3 in DNA: TGTGCCAGCAGCTCGTGGGGGGTGGGGATCACAGATACGCAGTATTTT.

The rearrangement uses TRBV9 and TRBJ2-5; D tentatively reads TRBD1 or TRBD2 (5 bases each). The CDR3 is 14 residues long. Germline lookup yields CDR1 SGDLS and CDR2 YYNGEE. V shed 0 bases and J shed 5 bases, with 11 bases lying between them. The CDR3 here is CASSVAGPRETQYF. CDR3 bases: TGTGCCAGCAGCGTAGCGGGGCCCCGGGAGACCCAGTACTTC. The variable domain in full, completed from reference TRBV9 and TRBJ2-5, reads DSGVTQTPKHLITATGQRVTLRCSPRSGDLSVYWYQQSLDQGLQFLIQYYNGEERAKGNILERFSAQQFPDLHSELNLSSLELGDSALYFCASSVAGPRETQYFGPGTRLLVL.

This clone was seen just once. The chain has TRBV2 and TRBJ2-1; 7 bases map to TRBD2. The junction had 8 bases not matched to a gene; V was cut back by 9 bases and J by 6 bases. In germline, CDR1 is SNHLY, CDR2 FYNNEI. The CDR3 is 13 amino acids. The CDR3 DNA reads as TGTGCCAGTTCCGGGACTACCGGCAATGAGCAGTTCTTC. Translated: CASSGTTGNEQFF.

V gene TRBV9 combines with J gene TRBJ2-5; 9 bases line up with TRBD1. The CDR3 extends over 16 amino acids. Trimming took 2 bases from V and 2 from J; bases not matched to a gene: 7. Germline V lookup: CDR1 SGDLS, CDR2 YYNGEE. The CDR3 protein is CASSVGPGTGQETQYF. CDR3 sequence (DNA): TGTGCCAGCAGCGTGGGTCCCGGGACAGGGCAAGAGACCCAGTACTTC.

This sequence joins TRBV27 and TRBJ1-2; D unclear. The V and J ends lost 2 bases and 0 bases respectively, with 10 bases between them. Germline CDR1 MNHEY, CDR2 SMNVEV (reference sequence). The CDR3 runs to 15 residues. In DNA form, the CDR3 reads TGTGCCAGCAGTTTACGAGAGGGTGCTAACTATGGCTACACCTTC. It specifies CASSLREGANYGYTF.

The chain couples TRBV18 to TRBJ2-5; 9 bases line up with TRBD1. CDR1 is KGHSH and CDR2 is LQKENI in the germline V gene. V gave up 2 bases and J gave up 1 base; unmatched junction bases: 2. The CDR3 has 15 residues. CDR3 amino acids: CASSPGTGSQETQYF. CDR3 sequence (DNA): TGTGCCAGCTCACCAGGGACAGGGAGCCAAGAGACCCAGTACTTC.

The chain recombines TRBV11-2 with TRBJ1-5; D is perhaps TRBD1 (6 bases). This CDR3 spans 15 amino acids. Trimming shortened V by 2 bases and J by 1 base, and 9 bases separated the two germline ends. CDR1 and CDR2 from the germline V gene are SGHAT and FQNNGV. DNA for the CDR3: TGTGCCAGCAGCTTAAGGGGGTACAGCAATCAGCCCCAGCATTTT. Its translation is CASSLRGYSNQPQHF.

The V call is TRBV6-5, the J call TRBJ2-2, with 7 nucleotides matching TRBD1. The J segment lost 4 bases and the V segment lost 8 bases, leaving 10 bases of the junction unmatched. This CDR3 spans 15 amino acids. The germline V gene has CDR1 MNHEY and CDR2 SVGAGI. The CDR3 DNA follows: TGTGCCAGCGAAGACAGGGACCGAGGCACCGGGGAGCTGTTTTTT. Translating it yields CASEDRDRGTGELFF.

Only a few counts were recorded for this clone. This chain uses TRBV28 with TRBJ2-3; 10 bases line up with TRBD2. Germline lookup yields CDR1 MDHEN and CDR2 SYDVKM. This CDR3 is 15 amino acids long. The V segment lost 5 bases and the J segment 2 bases; nucleotides outside the gene matches: 4. CDR3 coding DNA: TGTGCCAGCAGTCTACTAGCGGGACCCACAGATACGCAGTATTTT. Translation gives CASSLLAGPTDTQYF.

This clone has a single count. This chain uses TRBV2 with TRBJ1-4; 7 nucleotides agree with TRBD1. Looked up from germline, CDR1 is SNHLY and CDR2 is FYNNEI. The ends lost 7 bases at V and 1 base at J; junction bases unmatched: 9. The CDR3 is 16 amino acids. This chain's CDR3 is CASIVGGGGTNEKLFF. The CDR3 region has the DNA TGTGCCAGCATAGTGGGAGGGGGCGGAACTAATGAAAAACTGTTTTTT.

This clone has only one observation. The V gene is TRBV10-1, the J gene TRBJ2-3; no clear D. Germline values: CDR1 WNHNN, CDR2 SYGVQD (reference sequence). The CDR3 totals 14 residues. V lost 6 bases and J 1 base, leaving 11 bases between the germline ends. For the CDR3, the DNA is TGCGCCAGCAGCAGGACCGCGGGCACAGATACGCAGTATTTT. Amino acid sequence: CASSRTAGTDTQYF.

The chain combines TRBV5-4 with TRBJ2-1; D possibly corresponds to TRBD2 (6 bases). Germline V lookup: CDR1 SGHNT, CDR2 YYREEE (reference sequence). The CDR3 is 15 amino acids. Trimming removed 0 bases from V and 3 bases from J, with 10 bases in between. The CDR3 region is CASSLASAYYNEQFF. The CDR3 nucleotides read TGTGCCAGCAGCTTGGCTAGCGCTTACTACAATGAGCAGTTCTTC.

The chain employs TRBV6-5 and TRBJ1-2; 10 bases align to TRBD1. The V gene end was trimmed by 7 bases and the J gene end by 5 bases; junction bases not matched to a gene: 7. Germline V CDR1 and CDR2: MNHEY, SVGAGI. This CDR3 is built from 14 residues. This chain's CDR3 is CASTKDRGSYGYTF. DNA of the CDR3: TGTGCCAGCACCAAGGACAGGGGGTCTTATGGCTACACCTTC.

The rearrangement links TRBV14 to TRBJ1-4, with D possibly TRBD1 on 5 matching bases. Germline V CDR1 and CDR2: SGHDN, FVKESK. The germline V and J ends were trimmed by 3 bases and 4 bases, with 15 bases remaining between them. The CDR3 totals 16 residues. The CDR3 DNA reads TGTGCCAGCAGCCATGGGACCCGGGCCCGTAATGAAAAACTGTTTTTT. Its translation is CASSHGTRARNEKLFF.

The J gene is TRBJ2-1, the V gene TRBV25-1, with a possible D match to TRBD2 (5 bases). The CDR3 runs to 12 residues. Trimming left V 0 bases short and J 10 bases short, with 7 bases between. CDR1 and CDR2 from the germline V gene are MGHDK and SYGVNS. The CDR3 DNA sequence: TGTGCCAGCAGTGAATATGAGGGCGAGCAGTTCTTC. It codes for CASSEYEGEQFF.

The V call is TRBV18, the J call TRBJ1-1; no firm D call. CDR1 and CDR2 (germline): KGHSH, LQKENI. The CDR3 length is 19 residues. V dropped 3 bases and J dropped 8 bases, with 31 bases sitting between them. The CDR3: CASSPILSLPGKTQTEAFF. The CDR3 DNA sequence: TGTGCCAGCTCACCTATATTGAGTTTGCCAGGAAAAACCCAAACGGAAGCTTTCTTT.

The rearrangement joins TRBV9 to TRBJ2-6; D uncertain. V was cut by 2 bases and J by 0 bases, with 9 bases left in between. The CDR3 covers 16 residues. Germline V CDR1 and CDR2: SGDLS, YYNGEE. The CDR3 sequence is CASSVSSLSGANVLTF. CDR3 sequence (DNA): TGTGCCAGCAGCGTTTCCAGCCTCTCTGGGGCCAACGTCCTGACTTTC.

The V gene is TRBV25-1, the J gene TRBJ2-7; a possible D gene is TRBD1 (8 bases). From germline, CDR1 is MGHDK and CDR2 SYGVNS. V lost 6 bases and J 4 bases, leaving 16 bases between the germline ends. The CDR3 consists of 14 residues. CDR3 bases: TGTGCCAGCAGCACAGGGGGGGTTTTTTACGAGCAGTACTTC. It codes for CASSTGGVFYEQYF.